This TCR beta chain was observed in a study of blood T cell repertoires in COVID-19. Study as a whole: From the United States, Italy and Spain came samples of acute and convalescent COVID-19. PBMCs, B-cell-depleted T cells, or T cells were the source of the cDNA or gDNA that made up the material.

The authors' processing: Quantification of nucleated cells was approximated via reference gene primer amplification. Clones were sequenced by immunoSEQ multiplex PCR, and TCRdb holds only the in-frame ones, with some missing. V and J calls plus clone size are reproduced from that table; the DNA served to infer D and trimming. The data show approximately 85,000 clones, with about 81% seen just once and about 13% held by the top ten. The receptor was isolated from a human donor in a cohort sampled during active COVID-19. The source material was peripheral blood.

CDR3: CASTPTNTGELFF. The CDR3 bases are TGTGCCAGCACTCCAACGAACACCGGGGAGCTGTTTTTT. The J gene is TRBJ2-2, the V gene TRBV19; D not resolved. Germline loops: CDR1 LNHDA, CDR2 SQIVND (reference sequence). The ends were cut back, 9 bases at V and 0 bases at J, with 8 bases in the middle. This CDR3 has 13 residues.